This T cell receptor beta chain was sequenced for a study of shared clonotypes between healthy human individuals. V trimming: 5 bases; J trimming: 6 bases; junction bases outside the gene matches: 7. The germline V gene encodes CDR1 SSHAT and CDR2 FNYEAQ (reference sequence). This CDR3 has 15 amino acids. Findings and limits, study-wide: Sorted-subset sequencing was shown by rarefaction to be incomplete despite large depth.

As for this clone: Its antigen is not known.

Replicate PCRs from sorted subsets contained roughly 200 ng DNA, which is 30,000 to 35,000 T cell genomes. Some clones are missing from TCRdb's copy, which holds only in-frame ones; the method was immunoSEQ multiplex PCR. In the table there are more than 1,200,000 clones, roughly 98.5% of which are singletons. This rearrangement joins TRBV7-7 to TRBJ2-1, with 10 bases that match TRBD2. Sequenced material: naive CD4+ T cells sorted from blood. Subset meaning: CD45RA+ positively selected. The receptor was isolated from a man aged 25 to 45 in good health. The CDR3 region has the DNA TGTGCCAGCAGCCAGCGAACTAGCGGGGTCAATGAGCAGTTCTTC. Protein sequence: CASSQRTSGVNEQFF. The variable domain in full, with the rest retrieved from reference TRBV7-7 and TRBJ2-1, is GAGVSQSPRYKVTKRGQDVTLRCDPISSHATLYWYQQALGQGPEFLTYFNYEAQPDKSGLPSDRFSAERPEGSISTLTIQRTEQRDSAMYRCASSQRTSGVNEQFFGPGTRLTVL.